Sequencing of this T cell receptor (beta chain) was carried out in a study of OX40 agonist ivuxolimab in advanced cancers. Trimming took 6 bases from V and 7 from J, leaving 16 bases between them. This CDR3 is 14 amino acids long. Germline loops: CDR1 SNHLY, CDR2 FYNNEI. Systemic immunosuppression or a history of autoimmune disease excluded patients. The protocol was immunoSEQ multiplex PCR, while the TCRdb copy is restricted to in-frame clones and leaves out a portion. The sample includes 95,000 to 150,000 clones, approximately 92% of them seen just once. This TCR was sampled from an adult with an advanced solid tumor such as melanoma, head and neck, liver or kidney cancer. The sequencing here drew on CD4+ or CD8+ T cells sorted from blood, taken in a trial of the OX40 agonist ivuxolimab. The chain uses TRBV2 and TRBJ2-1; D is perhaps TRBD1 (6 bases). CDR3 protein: CASSLSQGLNEQFF. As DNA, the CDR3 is TGTGCCAGCAGCTTAAGCCAGGGGCTGAATGAGCAGTTCTTC.